One and the same sample provided the 10 T cell receptor beta chains below, sequenced in a study of cytomegalovirus exposure and HLA in healthy donors. Primers for the PCR totalled 60 Vbeta and 13 Jbeta. The assay was immunoSEQ multiplex PCR, and TCRdb's table has in-frame clones only and misses some. This specimen shows 140,000 to 150,000 clones; the ten leading clones hold about 1.7%. Material for sequencing was PBMCs. The receptors were sampled from a woman aged 45-59 years in good health and CMV-seronegative.

This chain uses TRBV19 with TRBJ2-7, with a possible D match to TRBD1 (6 bases). V was clipped by 3 bases and J by 2 bases, with 14 bases between them. CDR1 is LNHDA, CDR2 SQIVND, per germline (reference sequence). The CDR3 runs to 15 residues. The CDR3 nucleotides read TGTGCCAGTAGTATCGGACAGTCCAAAACCTACGAGCAGTACTTC. The encoded protein is CASSIGQSKTYEQYF.

V is TRBV12-5 and J is TRBJ1-1, with 10 bases identical to TRBD1. The germline V gene encodes CDR1 LGHNT and CDR2 FRNRAP. Trimming cost V 0 bases and J 3 bases; bases outside gene matches: 10. The CDR3 consists of 18 residues. The CDR3 here is CASGLVGGQGRGDTEAFF. CDR3 nucleotide sequence: TGTGCTAGTGGTTTGGTCGGGGGACAGGGGAGAGGGGACACTGAAGCTTTCTTT.

The chain employs TRBV25-1 and TRBJ2-1, with a possible D match to TRBD2 (5 bases). In germline, CDR1 is MGHDK, CDR2 SYGVNS. The V gene lost 3 bases and the J gene lost 1 base, with 13 bases spanning the gap. CDR3 size: 16 residues. The CDR3 DNA reads TGTGCCAGCAGTGACAGTAGCCGGGGATCCTACAATGAGCAGTTCTTC. Translated: CASSDSSRGSYNEQFF.

The chain employs TRBV5-1 and TRBJ2-1; 9 bases are shared with TRBD2. Germline V gene data show CDR1 as SGHRS and CDR2 as YFSETQ. This CDR3 contains 15 residues. Trimming removed 1 base from V and 6 bases from J; junction bases left unmatched: 5. The CDR3 sequence is CASSLSGGGANEQFF. The CDR3 DNA follows: TGCGCCAGCAGCTTGAGTGGCGGGGGGGCCAATGAGCAGTTCTTC.

This rearrangement joins TRBV6-6 to TRBJ1-6; D not certain. This CDR3 comprises 13 residues. From germline, CDR1 is MNHNY and CDR2 SVGAGI (reference sequence). V lost 4 bases to trimming and J lost 7 bases, with 8 bases between them. CDR3 sequence (DNA): TGTGCCAGCAGTTCACAGCAAAATTCACCCCTCCACTTT. It is translated as CASSSQQNSPLHF.

The gene calls are TRBV11-2 and TRBJ1-1; D is ambiguous. The V gene's germline CDR1 is SGHAT and CDR2 FQNNGV. This CDR3 spans 17 amino acids. The V end was cut by 2 bases, the J end by 6 bases, with 22 bases between. The CDR3 is CASSLTSEGGFLAEAFF. In nucleotides, the CDR3 is TGTGCCAGCAGCTTAACGTCCGAAGGAGGGTTCCTCGCTGAAGCTTTCTTT.

The V and J genes are TRBV19 and TRBJ1-2; D is unresolved. Germline V gene data show CDR1 as LNHDA and CDR2 as SQIVND (reference sequence). The V and J ends lost 0 bases and 0 bases respectively, with 5 bases between them. This CDR3 contains 14 residues. The CDR3 DNA reads TGTGCCAGTAGTATAGATCAGGCTAACTATGGCTACACCTTC. Amino acids: CASSIDQANYGYTF. Full variable domain (outside the CDR3, taken from reference TRBV19 and TRBJ1-2): DGGITQSPKYLFRKEGQNVTLSCEQNLNHDAMYWYRQDPGQGLRLIYYSQIVNDFQKGDIAEGYSVSREKKESFPLTVTSAQKNPTAFYLCASSIDQANYGYTFGSGTRLTVV.

The rearrangement uses TRBV12-5 and TRBJ1-5, with D unresolved. Germline CDR1 reads LGHNT; CDR2 reads FRNRAP. This CDR3 comprises 17 residues. Trimming stripped 1 base from V and 0 bases from J, with 13 bases between. CDR3: CASGLAPPGYSNQPQHF. For the CDR3, the DNA is TGTGCTAGTGGTTTGGCCCCTCCGGGTTATAGCAATCAGCCCCAGCATTTT. The full variable domain, rest sourced from reference TRBV12-5 and TRBJ1-5, is DARVTQTPRHKVTEMGQEVTMRCQPILGHNTVFWYRQTMMQGLELLAYFRNRAPLDDSGMPKDRFSAEMPDATLATLKIQPSEPRDSAVYFCASGLAPPGYSNQPQHFGDGTRLSIL.

This chain connects TRBV14 to TRBJ2-3; 13 bases line up with TRBD2. The CDR3 is 15 residues long. Losses at the gene ends were 5 bases for V and 4 bases for J; bases not matched to a gene: 3. The V gene's germline CDR1 is SGHDN and CDR2 FVKESK. The CDR3 spells CASSITSGGADTQYF. CDR3 DNA: TGTGCCAGCAGCATCACTAGCGGGGGGGCAGATACGCAGTATTTT.

The gene calls are TRBV10-3 and TRBJ1-3; 11 bases line up with TRBD1. With V trimmed by 11 bases and J by 8 bases, 11 bases remained unmatched. The CDR3 sequence is 14 residues long. Germline CDR1 ENHRY, CDR2 SYGVKD. The CDR3: CASTRDRGTDTIYF. DNA for the CDR3: TGTGCCTCGACCCGGGACAGGGGGACGGACACCATATATTTT.